Following are 20 T cell receptor beta chains from one sample sequenced in a study of blood T cell repertoires in COVID-19. Some clones are missing from TCRdb's copy, which holds only in-frame ones; the method was immunoSEQ multiplex PCR. This table holds 280,000 or so clones, approximately 89% found once. The sequenced material came from peripheral blood. Receptor source: a woman under 40 who had recovered from COVID-19.

The rearrangement joins TRBV4-1 to TRBJ2-7; 9 nucleotides match TRBD2. The CDR3 is 14 amino acids. After removal of 4 bases from V and 0 bases from J, the junction contained 1 base not matched to a gene. Germline V CDR1 and CDR2: MGHRA, YSYEKL. For the CDR3, the DNA is TGCGCCAGCAGCCTTAGCGGGGGCTCCTACGAGCAGTACTTC. Translating it yields CASSLSGGSYEQYF.

The chain carries TRBV6-2 or TRBV6-3 and TRBJ1-6; 9 nucleotides match TRBD1. The junction had 2 bases not matched to a gene; V was cut back by 5 bases and J by 3 bases. CDR3 length: 15 amino acids. In germline, CDR1 is MNHEY, CDR2 SVGEGT. DNA for the CDR3: TGTGCCAGCAGTCAGACAGGGGGCTATAATTCACCCCTCCACTTT. Protein: CASSQTGGYNSPLHF.

The chain uses TRBV7-2 and TRBJ1-3; 7 bases align to TRBD1. The CDR3 has 15 residues. The ends lost 1 base at V and 2 bases at J; junction bases unmatched: 2. Germline V CDR1 and CDR2: SGHTA, FQGNSA. CDR3 amino acids: CASSLVQGTGNTIYF. In DNA form, the CDR3 reads TGTGCCAGCAGCTTAGTACAGGGGACTGGAAACACCATATATTTT.

This sequence joins TRBV19 and TRBJ1-2; D is undetermined. Germline loops: CDR1 LNHDA, CDR2 SQIVND (reference sequence). The CDR3 is 16 residues long. V was cut by 1 base and J by 8 bases, with 20 bases left in between. The CDR3 bases are TGTGCCAGTAGTATAGCCCCCGGACTGCCGACCGGAGGCTACACCTTC. Translated: CASSIAPGLPTGGYTF.

This chain joins TRBV5-4 and TRBJ2-6, with TRBD2 as a possible D gene (6 bases). V was shortened by 0 bases and J by 1 base, with 17 bases between the two germline ends. The CDR3 has 19 residues. Germline V gene sequence: CDR1 SGHNT, CDR2 YYREEE (reference sequence). The CDR3 DNA is TGTGCCAGCAGCTTGGGGACTATCCCCTCGCGGTCTGGGGCCAACGTCCTGACTTTC. It is translated as CASSLGTIPSRSGANVLTF.

The chain combines TRBV5-6 with TRBJ1-5; TRBD1 matches at 7 bases. The CDR3 has 15 residues. The germline V gene encodes CDR1 SGHDT and CDR2 YYEEEE. V shed 4 bases, J shed 7 bases, and the junction held 11 bases outside the gene matches. CDR3: CASSAAGTDQQPQHF. Written as DNA, the CDR3 is TGTGCCAGCAGCGCAGCCGGGACAGATCAACAGCCCCAGCATTTT.

The chain links TRBV28 to TRBJ2-7; 9 bases agree with TRBD1. V lost 4 bases to trimming and J lost 6 bases; unmatched junction nucleotides: 10. There are 15 residues in the CDR3. Germline assignment: CDR1 MDHEN and CDR2 SYDVKM. The CDR3 sequence is CASSSPGTGRSEQYF. For the CDR3, the DNA is TGTGCCAGCAGTTCCCCCGGGACAGGGAGATCCGAGCAGTACTTC. Based on the CDR3 plus reference TRBV28 and TRBJ2-7, the full variable domain is DVKVTQSSRYLVKRTGEKVFLECVQDMDHENMFWYRQDPGLGLRLIYFSYDVKMKEKGDIPEGYSVSREKKERFSLILESASTNQTSMYLCASSSPGTGRSEQYFGPGTRLTVT.

V is TRBV30 and J is TRBJ1-6; 7 positions match TRBD1. Germline CDR1 reads GTSNPN; CDR2 reads SVGIG (reference sequence). With V trimmed by 3 bases and J by 7 bases, 6 bases remained unmatched. This CDR3 comprises 14 residues. CDR3 amino acids: CAWSRGTVNSPLHF. As DNA, the CDR3 is TGTGCCTGGAGCCGCGGGACAGTGAATTCACCCCTCCACTTT.

In its sample, this clone was seen a few times. The V gene is TRBV28, the J gene TRBJ1-5; 9 bases fit TRBD1. Germline V gene lookup returns CDR1 MDHEN and CDR2 SYDVKM. The CDR3 contains 14 residues. V was clipped by 6 bases and J by 5 bases; unmatched bases: 5. The CDR3 region is CASRTTGGYQPQHF. The CDR3, as DNA: TGTGCCAGCAGAACGACAGGGGGGTATCAGCCCCAGCATTTT. Full variable domain (rest looked up from reference TRBV28 and TRBJ1-5): DVKVTQSSRYLVKRTGEKVFLECVQDMDHENMFWYRQDPGLGLRLIYFSYDVKMKEKGDIPEGYSVSREKKERFSLILESASTNQTSMYLCASRTTGGYQPQHFGDGTRLSIL.

The gene calls are TRBV19 and TRBJ2-2; D not resolved. The CDR3 covers 16 residues. Germline CDR1 LNHDA, CDR2 SQIVND (reference sequence). Trimming left V 1 base short and J 5 bases short, with 14 bases between. The CDR3 DNA reads as TGTGCCAGTAGTATAGCTCCCCGCGAGGCGACCGGGGAGCTGTTTTTT. As protein: CASSIAPREATGELFF.

This chain connects TRBV13 to TRBJ2-1; the match to TRBD1 covers 8 bases. This CDR3 has 12 residues. Germline assignment: CDR1 PRHDT and CDR2 FYEKMQ (reference sequence). The V and J ends lost 8 bases and 7 bases, in that order; junction bases with no gene match: 4. DNA for the CDR3: TGTGCCAGCCGACAGGGGTGGAATGAGCAGTTCTTC. It codes for CASRQGWNEQFF.

The chain is built from TRBV7-2 and TRBJ2-4, with TRBD1 matching over 8 bases. Germline loops: CDR1 SGHTA, CDR2 FQGNSA. J lost 1 base, V lost 0 bases, and 14 bases had no gene match. CDR3 size: 20 residues. The CDR3 loop reads CASSLASAGGLGVAKNIQYF. The CDR3 nucleotides read TGTGCCAGCAGCTTAGCCTCGGCAGGGGGCTTGGGAGTGGCCAAAAACATTCAGTACTTC.

The chain links TRBV5-1 to TRBJ2-6; 8 nucleotides line up with TRBD1. The CDR3 covers 17 residues. With V trimmed by 1 base and J by 0 bases, 3 bases remained unmatched. In germline, CDR1 is SGHRS, CDR2 YFSETQ. CDR3 in amino acids: CASSLTGTGSGANVLTF. The CDR3 nucleotides are TGCGCCAGCAGCTTGACCGGGACAGGCTCTGGGGCCAACGTCCTGACTTTC.

This chain uses TRBV7-3 with TRBJ2-1; D not certain. In germline, CDR1 is SGHTA, CDR2 FQGTGA. The V and J ends lost 5 bases and 3 bases respectively, with 5 bases between them. This CDR3 is built from 12 residues. CDR3 residues: CASSPGYNEQFF. DNA of the CDR3: TGTGCCAGCAGCCCCGGCTACAATGAGCAGTTCTTC.

The chain links TRBV9 to TRBJ2-6, with D perhaps matching TRBD1 (6 bases). CDR1 SGDLS and CDR2 YYNGEE come from the germline V gene. V was cut by 3 bases and J by 0 bases, with 16 bases left in between. The CDR3 loop spans 18 amino acids. Written as DNA, the CDR3 is TGTGCCAGCAGCGCCGGACAGCACTCCCACTCTGGGGCCAACGTCCTGACTTTC. The encoded protein is CASSAGQHSHSGANVLTF.

V usage is TRBV12-3 or TRBV12-4 and J usage is TRBJ1-5; D unresolved. The CDR3 runs to 13 residues. V was trimmed by 3 bases and J by 11 bases, leaving 14 bases between them. DNA of the CDR3: TGTGCCAGCAGTTTTAATTCTCGAGGGTCCCAGCATTTT. This encodes CASSFNSRGSQHF.

The V and J genes are TRBV28 and TRBJ1-5; the match to TRBD1 covers 8 bases. The CDR3 is made up of 15 amino acids. V lost 4 bases to trimming and J lost 6 bases; unmatched junction nucleotides: 8. Germline assignment: CDR1 MDHEN and CDR2 SYDVKM. CDR3 DNA sequence: TGTGCCAGCAGTTCCTCAGGGGGCAGTGGTCAGCCCCAGCATTTT. Translating gives CASSSSGGSGQPQHF.

This chain joins TRBV28 and TRBJ2-3; 10 bases match TRBD2. In germline, CDR1 is MDHEN, CDR2 SYDVKM. J lost 3 bases, V lost 6 bases, and 6 bases had no gene match. CDR3 size: 15 residues. The CDR3 bases are TGTGCCAGCAGAGATAGCGGGGGGCTAACAGATACGCAGTATTTT. This gives the protein CASRDSGGLTDTQYF.

This clone was seen only a few times. The chain couples TRBV7-3 to TRBJ2-1; a weak D match, TRBD1 (5 bases). From germline, CDR1 is SGHTA and CDR2 FQGTGA. This CDR3 is 19 amino acids long. V shed 2 bases and J shed 4 bases, with 24 bases lying between them. CDR3: CASSLGSRGLDRDYNEQFF. In DNA form, the CDR3 reads TGTGCCAGCAGCTTAGGAAGTAGGGGCTTGGACCGCGATTACAATGAGCAGTTCTTC.

This clone was recorded once. The chain couples TRBV2 to TRBJ2-6; 7 bases agree with TRBD1. The CDR3 runs to 19 residues. The V gene end was trimmed by 8 bases and the J gene end by 0 bases; junction bases not matched to a gene: 16. The V gene's germline CDR1 is SNHLY and CDR2 FYNNEI. The CDR3 spells CASLGTVLPSSSGANVLTF. CDR3 in DNA: TGTGCCAGCCTGGGGACAGTACTACCGTCAAGCTCTGGGGCCAACGTCCTGACTTTC. Variable domain in full (rest from reference TRBV2 and TRBJ2-6): EPEVTQTPSHQVTQMGQEVILRCVPISNHLYFYWYRQILGQKVEFLVSFYNNEISEKSEIFDDQFSVERPDGSNFTLKIRSTKLEDSAMYFCASLGTVLPSSSGANVLTFGAGSRLTVL.